Listed here are 3 T cell receptor beta chains from one sample, sequenced in a study of vaccination effects on CD4 cells after COVID-19. The data were produced by immunoSEQ multiplex PCR, yet TCRdb's version contains in-frame clones alone and is incomplete. The repertoire holds about 23,000 clones, with around 72% as singletons. These receptors are not linked to any known antigen. In the ViraFEST assay, antigen-specific CD4+ clonotypes were identified by expansion after peptide-pool stimulation. Between days 9 and 11 of culture, CD4+ T cells were separated out. Vaccinated participants had no history of SARS-CoV-2 infection and tested negative for nucleocapsid antibodies. The source material was CD4+ T cells from PBMCs cultured with SARS-CoV-2 spike peptides, sampled before COVID-19 vaccination. All receptors derive from a human donor who received a COVID-19 vaccine.

This sequence joins TRBV9 and TRBJ2-1; 10 nucleotides match TRBD2. The CDR3 extends over 14 amino acids. Germline V gives CDR1 SGDLS, CDR2 YYNGEE. J was trimmed by 6 bases and V by 2 bases; bases with no gene match: 2. This CDR3 reads CASSVLAGANEQFF. CDR3 DNA sequence: TGTGCCAGCAGCGTTCTAGCGGGAGCCAATGAGCAGTTCTTC.

The chain recombines TRBV19 with TRBJ2-1, with D uncertain. The V and J ends lost 6 bases and 0 bases respectively, with 9 bases between them. In germline, CDR1 is LNHDA, CDR2 SQIVND (reference sequence). The CDR3 runs to 14 residues. CDR3 in amino acids: CASRARSSYNEQFF. The CDR3, as DNA: TGTGCCAGTAGGGCCCGAAGCTCCTACAATGAGCAGTTCTTC.

The chain links TRBV10-3 to TRBJ2-7, with D possibly being TRBD1 (6 bases). This CDR3 is built from 14 residues. Germline V CDR1 and CDR2: ENHRY, SYGVKD. V shed 10 bases and J shed 0 bases, with 16 bases lying between them. Here the CDR3 DNA reads TGTGCCACTACGGGACACGCCACCTCCTACGAGCAGTACTTC. Protein: CATTGHATSYEQYF.